The 13 T cell receptor beta chains presented below share a single source sample, sequenced in a study of T-cell memory formation after mild COVID-19. TCRdb re-derived calls from the 5' RACE reads in MiXCR, one entry per CDR3 protein. The data contain around 450,000 distinct CDR3 sequences, 20% of them singletons. The material sequenced was PBMCs or a T cell subset sorted from them (not recorded which). These receptors came from an adult woman who had mild COVID-19 (a few samples of this study predate the infection). Cell type and time point are not known.

The chain combines TRBV9 with TRBJ1-2; no reliable D call. The CDR3 length is 16 residues. Trimming left V 0 bases short and J 2 bases short, with 14 bases between. Germline values: CDR1 SGDLS, CDR2 YYNGEE. The DNA for the CDR3 is TGTGCCAGCAGCGTAGGACGGACCCAAACAAACTATGGCTACACCTTC. This gives the protein CASSVGRTQTNYGYTF.

There are many counts of this clonotype. The chain couples TRBV4-1 to TRBJ2-3; 7 positions agree with TRBD2. Germline CDR1 and CDR2: MGHRA and YSYEKL. CDR3 size: 13 residues. V lost 2 bases to trimming and J lost 6 bases; unmatched junction nucleotides: 2. The CDR3 spells CASSQPGGDTQYF. The CDR3 DNA sequence: TGCGCCAGCAGCCAACCCGGGGGGGATACGCAGTATTTT.

There are a few counts of this clonotype. The chain is built from TRBV12-3 or TRBV12-4 and TRBJ1-2; D call uncertain. The CDR3 extends over 18 amino acids. Trimming stripped 0 bases from V and 0 bases from J, with 17 bases between. CDR3 DNA: TGTGCCAGCAGTTTAGCGCAGATGCAGCTAACCTCTAACTATGGCTACACCTTC. Its translation is CASSLAQMQLTSNYGYTF.

The rearrangement joins TRBV7-2 to TRBJ2-7; D is perhaps TRBD1 (6 bases). Trimming removed 0 bases at V and 7 bases at J, with 13 bases between. The germline V gene has CDR1 SGHTA and CDR2 FQGNSA. The CDR3 covers 14 residues. The CDR3 region has the DNA TGTGCCAGCAGCTTAGCCGGGACACTAGGAGAGCAGTACTTC. This gives the protein CASSLAGTLGEQYF.

In DNA, the CDR3 is TGTGCCATCAGTGACGGACAGGGGCAAGCTGAAGCTTTCTTT. Protein product: CAISDGQGQAEAFF. The gene calls are TRBV10-3 and TRBJ1-1; TRBD1 matches 9 bases. The length of the CDR3 is 14 residues. The junction had 5 bases not matched to a gene; V was cut back by 3 bases and J by 6 bases. CDR1 and CDR2 (germline): ENHRY, SYGVKD.

In DNA, the CDR3 is TGCGCCAGCAGCCCGTGGACCGGGACGGGTTACAATGAGCAGTTCTTC. Protein sequence: CASSPWTGTGYNEQFF. The chain couples TRBV4-3 to TRBJ2-1; D is perhaps TRBD1 or TRBD2 (5 bases each). Germline V CDR1 and CDR2: LGHNA, YSLEER. The CDR3 is made up of 16 amino acids. Deletions cut 4 bases from V and 4 bases from J, with 17 bases between.

The chain is built from TRBV5-1 and TRBJ2-2; 7 bases align to TRBD2. Trimming at V came to 0 bases and at J to 4 bases, leaving 3 bases not matched to a gene. Germline CDR1 and CDR2: SGHRS and YFSETQ. The CDR3 has 15 amino acids. The CDR3 protein is CASSLDPSGTGELFF. The DNA for the CDR3 is TGCGCCAGCAGCTTGGATCCTAGCGGCACCGGGGAGCTGTTTTTT.

The CDR3 coding sequence is TGCAGTGCTAGACCAACTAGCGGCTCCTACAATGAGCAGTTCTTC. Its translation: CSARPTSGSYNEQFF. The chain is built from TRBV20-1 and TRBJ2-1; 8 bases line up with TRBD2. The CDR3 is 15 amino acids. Germline loops: CDR1 DFQATT, CDR2 SNEGSKA (reference sequence). V lost 2 bases to trimming and J lost 0 bases; unmatched junction nucleotides: 3.

V and J are TRBV5-1 and TRBJ1-1; D is possibly TRBD1 (5 bases). Germline V CDR1 and CDR2: SGHRS, YFSETQ. V lost 0 bases and J lost 8, with 14 bases in between. The CDR3 has 14 amino acids. The chain's CDR3 is CASSLDHVSGEAFF. The CDR3 DNA sequence: TGCGCCAGCAGCTTGGATCATGTGTCAGGGGAAGCTTTCTTT. The complete variable domain, with remaining parts taken from reference TRBV5-1 and TRBJ1-1, reads KAGVTQTPRYLIKTRGQQVTLSCSPISGHRSVSWYQQTPGQGLQFLFEYFSETQRNKGNFPGRFSGRQFSNSRSEMNVSTLELGDSALYLCASSLDHVSGEAFFGQGTRLTVV.

In this sample, this clonotype turned up a few times. The chain carries TRBV3-1 and TRBJ1-1; possibly TRBD1 for D (5 bases). V was clipped by 1 base and J by 0 bases, with 9 bases between them. The CDR3 sequence is 15 residues long. Looked up from germline, CDR1 is LGHDT and CDR2 is YNNKEL (reference sequence). This chain's CDR3 is CASSQGQLLNTEAFF. CDR3 DNA sequence: TGTGCCAGCAGCCAAGGACAGTTGTTGAACACTGAAGCTTTCTTT.

This clonotype has more than one count but fewer than ten. V is TRBV5-1 and J is TRBJ1-1; possibly TRBD1 for D (5 bases). Trimming removed 3 bases from V and 0 bases from J, with 21 bases in between. The CDR3 is made up of 18 amino acids. Per germline, CDR1 SGHRS and CDR2 YFSETQ. CDR3 amino acids: CASSSQPRDGPMNTEAFF. In DNA, the CDR3 is TGCGCCAGCAGCTCGCAACCCCGGGACGGACCTATGAACACTGAAGCTTTCTTT.

This clonotype was counted a few times. The J gene is TRBJ2-5, the V gene TRBV18, with 8 bases matching TRBD1. CDR3 size: 14 residues. Germline loops: CDR1 KGHSH, CDR2 LQKENI. The V gene end was trimmed by 3 bases and the J gene end by 3 bases; junction bases not matched to a gene: 3. CDR3 coding DNA: TGTGCCAGCTCACCGCAGACAGGGGAAGAGACCCAGTACTTC. This encodes CASSPQTGEETQYF.

Only a few counts were recorded for this clonotype. The chain combines TRBV11-3 with TRBJ1-1; no definite D call. CDR1 is SGHNT and CDR2 is YENEEA in the germline V gene. With 2 bases removed from V and 5 bases from J, the gap between germline ends came to 9 bases. The CDR3 length is 13 residues. The CDR3 protein is CASSLSRVTEAFF. CDR3 coding DNA: TGTGCCAGCAGCTTATCGCGGGTAACTGAAGCTTTCTTT.